What follows are 27 T cell receptor beta chains derived from one specimen sequenced in a study of blood T cell repertoires in COVID-19 (dated by TCRdb to the early 2020s). The library was prepared using the immunoSEQ multiplex PCR assay. Here the immuneACCESS table is served through TCRdb, limited to in-frame sequences with V and J called. Missing clones are a known gap in these copies; in checked studies unresolved V genes cover under half, and the rest lacks a known reason. This sample comprises over 150,000 clones, 81% of them detected only once. The ten most abundant clones make up roughly 12% of the sample. The sample was peripheral blood. These receptors were collected from a woman over 75 with COVID-19, enrolled during active disease.

The rearrangement uses TRBV28 and TRBJ2-1, with 13 bases matching TRBD2. This CDR3 is built from 15 residues. J was trimmed by 7 bases and V by 5 bases; bases with no gene match: 5. Germline CDR1 MDHEN, CDR2 SYDVKM. The CDR3 DNA follows: TGTGCCAGCAGTCCCGGGACTAGCGGGAAAAATGAGCAGTTCTTC. Protein: CASSPGTSGKNEQFF.

This clone showed up just a few times. J is TRBJ2-5 and V is TRBV11-2, with 11 bases fitting TRBD1. Germline lookup yields CDR1 SGHAT and CDR2 FQNNGV. The V and J ends lost 5 bases and 2 bases, in that order; junction bases with no gene match: 10. The CDR3 has 17 amino acids. The CDR3 loop reads CASSRGQGEVGQETQYF. CDR3 sequence (DNA): TGTGCCAGCAGCCGGGGACAGGGGGAAGTTGGACAAGAGACCCAGTACTTC.

The chain joins TRBV5-1 to TRBJ2-2; unclear D gene. This CDR3 region has 13 residues. Germline V CDR1 and CDR2: SGHRS, YFSETQ. Trimming shortened V by 1 base and J by 6 bases, and 7 bases separated the two germline ends. The CDR3 nucleotides read TGCGCCAGCAGCTTGTGGTACTCCGGGGAGCTGTTTTTT. It yields the protein CASSLWYSGELFF.

V is TRBV4-2 and J is TRBJ2-3, with D possibly being TRBD2 (5 bases). Germline CDR1 LGHNA, CDR2 YNFKEQ. The V and J ends lost 4 bases and 4 bases respectively, with 12 bases between them. This CDR3 is built from 14 residues. The DNA of the CDR3 is TGTGCCAGCAGCCCCCTCGGGGTCCCAGATACGCAGTATTTT. Translating gives CASSPLGVPDTQYF.

In its sample, this clone was seen a few times. This chain joins TRBV7-3 and TRBJ2-3; tentative D call: TRBD1 (8 bases). Germline loops: CDR1 SGHTA, CDR2 FQGTGA. Trimming removed 5 bases from V and 4 bases from J, with 16 bases in between. The CDR3 has 15 amino acids. The CDR3, as DNA: TGTGCCAGCAGCGCCACAGGGGGAGGGTCAGATACGCAGTATTTT. As protein: CASSATGGGSDTQYF.

This clone was counted between two and nine times. V is TRBV11-3 and J is TRBJ2-2; a weak D match, TRBD2 (6 bases). CDR3 size: 18 residues. CDR1 is SGHNT and CDR2 is YENEEA in the germline V gene. The germline V and J ends were trimmed by 4 bases and 2 bases, with 20 bases remaining between them. Here the CDR3 DNA reads TGTGCCAGCAGCTCACGCGGGGCAGGGAGAGGTAACACCGGGGAGCTGTTTTTT. Its translation is CASSSRGAGRGNTGELFF.

The chain couples TRBV7-8 to TRBJ1-4; D perhaps matches TRBD1 (5 bases). Trimming removed 4 bases at V and 0 bases at J, with 12 bases between. The CDR3 length is 16 residues. The V gene's germline CDR1 is SGHVS and CDR2 FQNEAQ. CDR3: CASSSAVRATNEKLFF. The CDR3, as DNA: TGTGCCAGCAGCTCGGCCGTCAGGGCAACTAATGAAAAACTGTTTTTT.

The chain carries TRBV6-1 and TRBJ2-7, with D perhaps matching TRBD2 (5 bases). Deletions cut 3 bases from V and 3 bases from J, with 18 bases between. This CDR3 comprises 16 residues. The V gene's germline CDR1 is MNHNS and CDR2 SASEGT. As DNA, the CDR3 is TGTGCCAGCAGTGAGATTTCTAGCCCAATGATCTACGAGCAGTACTTC. It yields the protein CASSEISSPMIYEQYF.

This chain connects TRBV5-4 to TRBJ2-1, with D possibly being TRBD2 (6 bases). With 4 bases removed from V and 4 bases from J, the gap between germline ends came to 18 bases. The CDR3 is made up of 16 amino acids. From germline, CDR1 is SGHNT and CDR2 YYREEE (reference sequence). The CDR3 region has the DNA TGTGCCAGCAGCCCCGTGGGGCGGGATAGATACAATGAGCAGTTCTTC. Translated, it gives CASSPVGRDRYNEQFF. The full variable domain, completed using reference TRBV5-4 and TRBJ2-1, is ETGVTQSPTHLIKTRGQQVTLRCSSQSGHNTVSWYQQALGQGPQFIFQYYREEENGRGNFPPRFSGLQFPNYSSELNVNALELDDSALYLCASSPVGRDRYNEQFFGPGTRLTVL.

This clone was recorded a few times. The rearrangement joins TRBV2 to TRBJ1-5; D remains unclear. Germline V gene data show CDR1 as SNHLY and CDR2 as FYNNEI. Trimming shortened V by 7 bases and J by 6 bases, and 16 bases separated the two germline ends. The CDR3 runs to 14 residues. This chain's CDR3 is CASTTGSLTQPQHF. The CDR3, as DNA: TGTGCCAGCACTACGGGTTCTCTGACTCAGCCCCAGCATTTT.

This chain joins TRBV4-1 and TRBJ2-3; TRBD2 aligns across 9 bases. Germline trimming cut 0 bases from V and 2 bases from J; bases unmatched to any gene: 9. CDR3 length: 18 residues. Germline loops: CDR1 MGHRA, CDR2 YSYEKL. The CDR3 nucleotides read TGCGCCAGCAGCCAAGATCTAGAAGCGGGAGGAGTCACAGATACGCAGTATTTT. Its translation: CASSQDLEAGGVTDTQYF.

V gene TRBV28 combines with J gene TRBJ1-2, with no clear D. Germline V gene data show CDR1 as MDHEN and CDR2 as SYDVKM. This CDR3 is built from 18 residues. V shed 6 bases and J shed 4 bases, with 27 bases lying between them. CDR3: CASSPIRRRAVGAYGYTF. The CDR3 DNA follows: TGTGCCAGCAGCCCTATACGGAGGAGAGCAGTCGGCGCCTATGGCTACACCTTC.

The gene calls are TRBV5-1 and TRBJ2-7; 11 nucleotides agree with TRBD2. From germline, CDR1 is SGHRS and CDR2 YFSETQ. J lost 6 bases, V lost 4 bases, and 3 bases had no gene match. This CDR3 region has 13 residues. The CDR3 region has the DNA TGCGCCAGCAGCGCTGGGACTAGCGGCGAGCAGTACTTC. Protein product: CASSAGTSGEQYF. The full variable domain, with the rest looked up from reference TRBV5-1 and TRBJ2-7, is KAGVTQTPRYLIKTRGQQVTLSCSPISGHRSVSWYQQTPGQGLQFLFEYFSETQRNKGNFPGRFSGRQFSNSRSEMNVSTLELGDSALYLCASSAGTSGEQYFGPGTRLTVT.

This clone is a singleton in its sample. The chain recombines TRBV28 with TRBJ2-1; 10 nucleotides match TRBD2. Germline V gives CDR1 MDHEN, CDR2 SYDVKM. The CDR3 has 17 amino acids. The V gene end was trimmed by 6 bases and the J gene end by 7 bases; junction bases not matched to a gene: 15. The CDR3 DNA is TGTGCCAGCAGCCCGGTGGAACTAGCGGGAACGAATAATGAGCAGTTCTTC. Its protein product is CASSPVELAGTNNEQFF.

The gene calls are TRBV28 and TRBJ1-2; 7 bases line up with TRBD1. V shed 5 bases, J shed 4 bases, and the junction held 13 bases outside the gene matches. CDR1 is MDHEN and CDR2 is SYDVKM in the germline V gene. The CDR3 is 16 amino acids. The CDR3 DNA is TGTGCCAGCAGTAACCCCGACAGGGTGATTAGCTATGGCTACACCTTC. Translating it yields CASSNPDRVISYGYTF.

This clone has just a few counts. The rearrangement links TRBV13 to TRBJ1-3; TRBD1 matches 7 bases. CDR3 length: 14 residues. V dropped 3 bases and J dropped 5; count of bases not matched to a gene: 4. Looked up from germline, CDR1 is PRHDT and CDR2 is FYEKMQ (reference sequence). The CDR3 bases are TGTGCCAGCAGCTTTCTGGACAGGCGAAACACCATATATTTT. Its translation is CASSFLDRRNTIYF.

J is TRBJ1-2 and V is TRBV5-1, with D possibly TRBD1 on 5 matching bases. The CDR3 is made up of 15 amino acids. Trimming removed 4 bases from V and 3 bases from J, with 16 bases in between. Germline assignment: CDR1 SGHRS and CDR2 YFSETQ. In DNA form, the CDR3 reads TGCGCCAGCAGCCTGTATGGTCAGGGCGACTATGGCTACACCTTC. It specifies CASSLYGQGDYGYTF. Supplemented by reference TRBV5-1 and TRBJ1-2, the full variable domain reads KAGVTQTPRYLIKTRGQQVTLSCSPISGHRSVSWYQQTPGQGLQFLFEYFSETQRNKGNFPGRFSGRQFSNSRSEMNVSTLELGDSALYLCASSLYGQGDYGYTFGSGTRLTVV.

The chain's CDR3 is CASSLDAAAGSYNEQFF. The CDR3 DNA is TGTGCCAGCAGCTTAGATGCCGCGGCAGGGTCCTACAATGAGCAGTTCTTC. V and J are TRBV11-3 and TRBJ2-1; tentative D call: TRBD1 (5 bases). The CDR3 consists of 17 residues. Germline V lookup: CDR1 SGHNT, CDR2 YENEEA. Trimming took 0 bases from V and 1 from J, leaving 13 bases between them.

The V call is TRBV29-1, the J call TRBJ2-5; D possibly corresponds to TRBD1 (6 bases). The CDR3 contains 13 residues. Germline CDR1 is SQVTM and CDR2 is ANQGSEA. V shed 4 bases and J shed 5 bases, with 14 bases lying between them. CDR3 nucleotide sequence: TGCAGCGTTGTTGTCAGGGGTGGGGAGACCCAGTACTTC. As protein: CSVVVRGGETQYF.

This chain connects TRBV6-1 to TRBJ2-3; 11 positions match TRBD2. This CDR3 region has 17 residues. CDR1 and CDR2 (germline): MNHNS, SASEGT. V trimming: 4 bases; J trimming: 1 base; junction bases outside the gene matches: 7. CDR3 sequence: CASSASLLAGGTDTQYF. The CDR3 bases are TGTGCCAGCAGTGCTTCCTTACTAGCGGGAGGCACAGATACGCAGTATTTT.

V is TRBV5-1 and J is TRBJ1-1; perhaps TRBD1 as D (5 bases). The CDR3 is 16 amino acids. Germline CDR1 and CDR2: SGHRS and YFSETQ. V shed 4 bases and J shed 1 base, with 17 bases lying between them. CDR3 sequence (DNA): TGCGCCAGCAGCCTGGCTGGGGGGGGACCGAACACTGAAGCTTTCTTT. This encodes CASSLAGGGPNTEAFF.

The chain is built from TRBV7-2 and TRBJ2-1; 7 bases fit TRBD2. V shed 5 bases, J shed 5 bases, and the junction held 9 bases outside the gene matches. Germline CDR1 reads SGHTA; CDR2 reads FQGNSA. The CDR3 extends over 15 amino acids. The CDR3 here is CASSPRAGVDNEQFF. The CDR3, as DNA: TGTGCCAGCAGCCCGAGGGCGGGAGTAGACAATGAGCAGTTCTTC.

The rearrangement joins TRBV19 to TRBJ2-7; D possibly corresponds to TRBD1 (6 bases). Trimming shortened V by 3 bases and J by 0 bases, and 15 bases separated the two germline ends. CDR1 LNHDA and CDR2 SQIVND come from the germline V gene (reference sequence). The CDR3 totals 16 residues. CDR3 region: CASSISVWTDSYEQYF. The DNA for the CDR3 is TGTGCCAGTAGTATCTCGGTGTGGACAGACTCCTACGAGCAGTACTTC. Full variable domain (missing parts from reference TRBV19 and TRBJ2-7): DGGITQSPKYLFRKEGQNVTLSCEQNLNHDAMYWYRQDPGQGLRLIYYSQIVNDFQKGDIAEGYSVSREKKESFPLTVTSAQKNPTAFYLCASSISVWTDSYEQYFGPGTRLTVT.

The chain joins TRBV9 to TRBJ2-3; D call uncertain. CDR3 length: 13 residues. The germline V gene has CDR1 SGDLS and CDR2 YYNGEE. V lost 2 bases to trimming and J lost 6 bases, with 10 bases between them. This CDR3 reads CASSVVEVDTQYF. The DNA for the CDR3 is TGTGCCAGCAGCGTCGTAGAGGTGGATACGCAGTATTTT.

The chain recombines TRBV10-3 with TRBJ2-7, with D possibly TRBD2 on 6 matching bases. The CDR3 totals 15 residues. CDR1 is ENHRY, CDR2 SYGVKD, per germline. V lost 0 bases and J 2 bases, leaving 11 bases between the germline ends. The CDR3 DNA reads as TGTGCCATCAGTGAGTCGGGAGGCAGTCCCTACGAGCAGTACTTC. Residues: CAISESGGSPYEQYF.

Here the CDR3 reads CASSAAGGPREAFF. Written as DNA, the CDR3 is TGTGCCAGCAGTGCAGCCGGGGGTCCGCGCGAAGCTTTCTTT. V is TRBV25-1 and J is TRBJ1-1; D might be TRBD1 (5 bases). This CDR3 region has 14 residues. V dropped 4 bases and J dropped 8 bases, with 17 bases sitting between them. Per germline, CDR1 MGHDK and CDR2 SYGVNS.

The V call is TRBV25-1, the J call TRBJ2-7; D remains ambiguous. This CDR3 contains 13 residues. Deletions cut 8 bases from V and 0 bases from J, with 11 bases between. In germline, CDR1 is MGHDK, CDR2 SYGVNS. The chain's CDR3 is CASSQSFSYEQYF. The CDR3 DNA sequence: TGTGCCAGCTCACAGAGTTTCTCCTACGAGCAGTACTTC.